These 11 T cell receptor beta chains came from one sample sequenced in a study of metastatic and nonmetastatic thyroid tumors. Patients had received no treatment of any kind before thyroid surgery. TCRdb reanalyzed the PCR reads via MiXCR. The sample consists of tens of thousands of clones, over 25% of them appearing once. Sequenced sample: tumor tissue. The origin of the receptors is a female donor with papillary thyroid cancer or a benign thyroid nodule (not recorded which). Some clones in this sample may be carry-over from other donors' samples.

V and J are TRBV18 and TRBJ1-2; no clear D. V was cut by 4 bases and J by 4 bases, with 16 bases left in between. This CDR3 comprises 15 residues. Germline-derived CDR1 and CDR2 are KGHSH and LQKENI. DNA of the CDR3: TGTGCCAGCTCACTACCGGTGGTAGACCTCTATGGCTACACCTTC. Its translation: CASSLPVVDLYGYTF.

About this clone: The CDR3 does not close with the conserved phenylalanine or tryptophan, likely indicating a read error. The chain links TRBV6-1 to TRBJ1-2; tentatively, D is TRBD1 (5 bases). Trimming cost V 2 bases and J 2 bases, with 12 bases left between them. The CDR3 contains 15 residues. Germline lookup yields CDR1 MNHNS and CDR2 SASEGT. CDR3 sequence (DNA): TGTGCCAGCAGTGAAACGGCGGGGGGGAACTATGGCTACACCTTA. Encoded protein: CASSETAGGNYGYTL.

This chain uses TRBV7-7 with TRBJ2-1, with TRBD2 identical over 10 bases. The junction had 8 bases not matched to a gene; V was cut back by 5 bases and J by 1 base. The length of the CDR3 is 17 residues. CDR1 and CDR2 (germline): SSHAT, FNYEAQ (reference sequence). This CDR3 reads CASSHRAGGSSYNEQFF. In DNA form, the CDR3 reads TGTGCCAGCAGCCACCGAGCGGGGGGGTCGTCCTACAATGAGCAGTTCTTC. The complete variable domain, with remaining parts taken from reference TRBV7-7 and TRBJ2-1, reads GAGVSQSPRYKVTKRGQDVTLRCDPISSHATLYWYQQALGQGPEFLTYFNYEAQPDKSGLPSDRFSAERPEGSISTLTIQRTEQRDSAMYRCASSHRAGGSSYNEQFFGPGTRLTVL.

This clone came up a few times. The chain links TRBV2 to TRBJ1-5; D unresolved. The CDR3 runs to 14 residues. With 3 bases removed from V and 1 base from J, the gap between germline ends came to 7 bases. Per germline, CDR1 SNHLY and CDR2 FYNNEI. The CDR3 region is CASSDRRSNQPQHF. The DNA for the CDR3 is TGTGCCAGCAGTGATCGCAGGAGCAATCAGCCCCAGCATTTT. Variable domain in full (rest from reference TRBV2 and TRBJ1-5): EPEVTQTPSHQVTQMGQEVILRCVPISNHLYFYWYRQILGQKVEFLVSFYNNEISEKSEIFDDQFSVERPDGSNFTLKIRSTKLEDSAMYFCASSDRRSNQPQHFGDGTRLSIL.

This clone is medium-sized. The chain carries TRBV12-3 or TRBV12-4 and TRBJ2-1; D is perhaps TRBD1 (5 bases). Trimming removed 5 bases from V and 9 bases from J, with 17 bases in between. This CDR3 has 14 amino acids. CDR3 protein: CASSPPWTHIEQFF. The DNA of the CDR3 is TGTGCCAGCAGTCCCCCCTGGACACACATTGAGCAGTTCTTC.

The genes are TRBV5-5 and TRBJ2-3, with D possibly matching TRBD2 (5 bases). V was shortened by 2 bases and J by 7 bases, with 17 bases between the two germline ends. Germline V gene data show CDR1 as SGHKS and CDR2 as YYEKEE (reference sequence). The CDR3 length is 15 residues. Written as DNA, the CDR3 is TGTGCCAGCAGCTTTTTCCGGGAAACTTTATATACGCAGTATTTT. It yields the protein CASSFFRETLYTQYF.

This clone was seen repeatedly, ten times or more. The V and J genes are TRBV10-3 and TRBJ1-6, with 7 nucleotides matching TRBD1. The CDR3 spans 14 residues. Trimming took 10 bases from V and 10 from J; bases not matched to a gene: 13. Germline V CDR1 and CDR2: ENHRY, SYGVKD. For the CDR3, the DNA is TGTGCCACCGCCGACAGGAAGGGGGCCTCACCCCTCCACTTT. Translating it yields CATADRKGASPLHF.

This clone was seen a single time. J is TRBJ1-1 and V is TRBV3-1; D perhaps matches TRBD1 (5 bases). V lost 0 bases, J lost 7 bases, and 12 bases lay in between. The CDR3 extends over 14 amino acids. Germline V gene lookup returns CDR1 LGHDT and CDR2 YNNKEL (reference sequence). CDR3 bases: TGTGCCAGCAGCCAAGATGGAGGGAGGGGTGAAGCTTTCTTT. It is translated as CASSQDGGRGEAFF.

This clone was counted many times. V usage is TRBV20-1 and J usage is TRBJ1-6; no clear D. This CDR3 has 14 residues. Looked up from germline, CDR1 is DFQATT and CDR2 is SNEGSKA (reference sequence). The ends were cut back, 0 bases at V and 7 bases at J, with 10 bases in the middle. The CDR3 DNA reads as TGCAGTGCTAGAGATTTAGGGCAGAATTCACCCCTCCACTTT. This encodes CSARDLGQNSPLHF.

The chain combines TRBV6-1 with TRBJ2-5, with D possibly matching TRBD1 (6 bases). In germline, CDR1 is MNHNS, CDR2 SASEGT. The length of the CDR3 is 13 residues. Between the trimmed V and J ends, which lost 6 bases and 4 bases, there was a span of 12 bases. CDR3 in DNA: TGTGCCAGCAGGCAACAGGGCCCAGAGACCCAGTACTTC. It specifies CASRQQGPETQYF.

The rearrangement uses TRBV6-7 and TRBJ2-3; D tentatively fits TRBD1 or TRBD2 (6 bases each). TRBV6-7 is an ORF, and what it does is uncertain. The CDR3 totals 12 residues. The V end lost 10 bases, the J end lost 4 bases, and 12 bases lay between the germline ends. The CDR3 coding sequence is TGTGCCAAACACAGGGAGGCAGATACGCAGTATTTT. Its protein is CAKHREADTQYF.